This T cell receptor (beta chain) was recovered during a study of OX40 agonist ivuxolimab in advanced cancers. Measured with immunoSEQ multiplex PCR; TCRdb has only the in-frame clones, and not every one. The sample consists of about 64,000 clones, around 84% of them appearing once. Deletions cut 4 bases from V and 2 bases from J, with 5 bases between. The CDR3 sequence is 12 residues long. Germline CDR1 MNHEY, CDR2 SVGAGI. V gene TRBV6-5 combines with J gene TRBJ1-1; no clear D gene. Sequences were derived from CD4+ or CD8+ T cells sorted from blood, sampled in a trial of the OX40 agonist ivuxolimab. The receptor was derived from an adult with an advanced solid tumor such as melanoma, head and neck, liver or kidney cancer. Written as DNA, the CDR3 is TGTGCCAGCAGTTCACGAAACACTGAAGCTTTCTTT. Its protein product is CASSSRNTEAFF.